The 21 T cell receptor beta chains below were found in one sample sequenced in a study of blood T cell repertoires in COVID-19. Only in-frame clones appear in the TCRdb table, and some are missing; sequencing was by immunoSEQ multiplex PCR. Here the sample spans about 190,000 clones, 70% to 90% being singletons. The sequenced material came from peripheral blood. These receptors were obtained from a woman in her 30s with active or convalescent COVID-19.

The chain carries TRBV7-2 and TRBJ2-1; TRBD1 matches 8 bases. The CDR3 is 15 residues long. Unmatched junction bases numbered 4, after V lost 4 bases and J lost 2 bases. Germline lookup yields CDR1 SGHTA and CDR2 FQGNSA. The CDR3 protein is CASSSGGQAYNEQFF. CDR3 coding DNA: TGTGCCAGCAGCTCAGGGGGACAGGCCTACAATGAGCAGTTCTTC.

This clone occurred once. Here the CDR3 reads CASSQVGRTGSTGELFF. In DNA form, the CDR3 reads TGTGCCAGCAGCCAAGTGGGTAGGACAGGGTCCACCGGGGAGCTGTTTTTT. The V gene is TRBV14, the J gene TRBJ2-2; 8 bases are a match to TRBD1. The germline gives CDR1 SGHDN, CDR2 FVKESK. J gave up 4 bases and V 1 base, and 8 bases lay outside the gene matches. This CDR3 region has 17 residues.

The J gene is TRBJ2-7, the V gene TRBV28, with D possibly matching TRBD1 (6 bases). The CDR3 has 15 residues. Germline lookup yields CDR1 MDHEN and CDR2 SYDVKM. Trimming stripped 2 bases from V and 1 base from J, with 12 bases between. The CDR3 spells CASSLKGVGSYEQYF. CDR3 DNA: TGTGCCAGCAGTTTAAAGGGGGTTGGGTCCTACGAGCAGTACTTC.

The rearrangement joins TRBV7-2 to TRBJ2-6, with 12 bases aligning to TRBD2. This CDR3 is 17 amino acids long. The trim removed 2 bases at V and 2 bases at J, leaving 1 base unmatched. Germline loops: CDR1 SGHTA, CDR2 FQGNSA. CDR3 DNA: TGTGCCAGCAGCTTAACTAGCGGGGGGACTGGGGCCAACGTCCTGACTTTC. It yields the protein CASSLTSGGTGANVLTF.

The chain uses TRBV6-5 and TRBJ1-5; D uncertain. There are 15 residues in the CDR3. Germline assignment: CDR1 MNHEY and CDR2 SVGAGI. V was shortened by 11 bases and J by 0 bases, with 17 bases between the two germline ends. The CDR3 reads CAAKPAGLSNQPQHF. The CDR3 DNA reads TGTGCCGCCAAACCCGCAGGCCTTAGCAATCAGCCCCAGCATTTT.

The chain carries TRBV4-1 and TRBJ2-7, with TRBD1 identical over 8 bases. Trimming cost V 0 bases and J 2 bases; bases outside gene matches: 6. The CDR3 spans 16 residues. CDR1 MGHRA and CDR2 YSYEKL come from the germline V gene. The CDR3 region is CASSQDWTGSPYEQYF. In DNA form, the CDR3 reads TGCGCCAGCAGCCAAGATTGGACAGGGTCCCCCTACGAGCAGTACTTC.

This clone has just a few counts. This rearrangement joins TRBV27 to TRBJ2-1, with D tentatively TRBD2 (5 bases). The CDR3 totals 14 residues. Per germline, CDR1 MNHEY and CDR2 SMNVEV (reference sequence). Trimming cost V 5 bases and J 7 bases, with 15 bases left between them. The CDR3 loop reads CASSPRGGMNEQFF. The CDR3 DNA reads TGTGCCAGCAGTCCACGGGGTGGGATGAATGAGCAGTTCTTC.

The chain has TRBV4-2 and TRBJ1-2; TRBD1 aligns across 7 bases. Unmatched junction bases numbered 7, after V lost 4 bases and J lost 5 bases. CDR3 size: 14 residues. Looked up from germline, CDR1 is LGHNA and CDR2 is YNFKEQ. The CDR3 region has the DNA TGTGCCAGCAGCCGCCCGGGACAGTTATATGGCTACACCTTC. It is translated as CASSRPGQLYGYTF.

This clone was found a few times. The chain couples TRBV18 to TRBJ1-2; TRBD1 agrees at 9 bases. Germline V CDR1 and CDR2: KGHSH, LQKENI. V lost 3 bases and J lost 6; bases outside the gene matches: 11. The length of the CDR3 is 16 residues. CDR3 loop: CASSPGTGTFEDGYTF. The CDR3 DNA reads as TGTGCCAGCTCACCCGGGACAGGGACCTTCGAGGATGGCTACACCTTC. Combining the CDR3 with reference TRBV18 and TRBJ1-2 gives the whole variable domain NAGVMQNPRHLVRRRGQEARLRCSPMKGHSHVYWYRQLPEEGLKFMVYLQKENIIDESGMPKERFSAEFPKEGPSILRIQQVVRGDSAAYFCASSPGTGTFEDGYTFGSGTRLTVV.

This clone has just a few counts. The rearrangement joins TRBV7-9 to TRBJ1-4; 10 bases line up with TRBD1. CDR1 is SEHNR and CDR2 is FQNEAQ in the germline V gene (reference sequence). The V segment lost 4 bases and the J segment 7 bases; nucleotides outside the gene matches: 6. The CDR3 length is 15 residues. The CDR3 DNA sequence: TGTGCCAGCAGCTCCAGACAGGGGGCAGGTGAAAAACTGTTTTTT. Its protein is CASSSRQGAGEKLFF.

V and J are TRBV19 and TRBJ1-4; D not resolved. Trimming pared 6 bases from V and 10 bases from J, leaving 21 bases between. The germline CDR1 and CDR2 sequences are LNHDA and SQIVND (reference sequence). The CDR3 covers 15 residues. The CDR3 reads CASSSSGLPAGKLFF. Here the CDR3 DNA reads TGTGCCAGTAGCTCCAGCGGGCTCCCCGCGGGAAAACTGTTTTTT.

The rearrangement uses TRBV11-2 and TRBJ2-3, with 7 bases fitting TRBD2. Germline CDR1 SGHAT, CDR2 FQNNGV. V shed 1 base and J 7 bases; nucleotides not matched to a gene: 8. CDR3 length equals 15 residues. This CDR3 reads CASSLGTSVTHTQYF. CDR3 nucleotide sequence: TGTGCCAGCAGCTTAGGTACTAGCGTAACCCATACGCAGTATTTT.

CDR3 residues: CASSLISGAGTGELFF. The CDR3 DNA is TGTGCCAGCAGCTTAATTTCAGGGGCTGGGACCGGGGAGCTGTTTTTT. The chain recombines TRBV7-9 with TRBJ2-2; perhaps TRBD1 as D (6 bases). The CDR3 loop spans 16 amino acids. The V end lost 2 bases, the J end lost 5 bases, and 15 bases lay between the germline ends. Per germline, CDR1 SEHNR and CDR2 FQNEAQ (reference sequence).

The genes are TRBV19 and TRBJ1-5; D is unclear. CDR1 LNHDA and CDR2 SQIVND come from the germline V gene (reference sequence). The CDR3 extends over 17 amino acids. V was shortened by 0 bases and J by 2 bases, with 14 bases between the two germline ends. The CDR3 loop is CASSIETPLSGNQPQHF. In DNA, the CDR3 is TGTGCCAGTAGTATAGAAACACCCCTCTCTGGCAATCAGCCCCAGCATTTT.

The chain is built from TRBV10-1 and TRBJ2-4; D is possibly TRBD1 (6 bases). The CDR3 runs 14 residues. The V gene's germline CDR1 is WNHNN and CDR2 SYGVQD (reference sequence). Trimming removed 5 bases at V and 1 base at J, with 9 bases between. The CDR3 bases are TGCGCCAGCAGTCAGGGGAATGCCAAAAACATTCAGTACTTC. This codes for CASSQGNAKNIQYF.

The chain joins TRBV19 to TRBJ1-4; weak D call: TRBD1 (5 bases). V lost 8 bases to trimming and J lost 6 bases, with 16 bases between them. Germline loops: CDR1 LNHDA, CDR2 SQIVND (reference sequence). The CDR3 extends over 14 amino acids. In DNA form, the CDR3 reads TGTGCCAGTTCTATTGGTAGGGGTGATGAAAAACTGTTTTTT. Residues: CASSIGRGDEKLFF.

V and J are TRBV29-1 and TRBJ2-4, with 7 positions matching TRBD1. This CDR3 is built from 15 residues. Germline CDR1 SQVTM, CDR2 ANQGSEA. The J segment lost 3 bases and the V segment lost 4 bases, leaving 9 bases of the junction unmatched. CDR3 loop: CSVVSGGRHKNIQYF. In nucleotides, the CDR3 is TGCAGCGTTGTGTCAGGGGGTAGACACAAAAACATTCAGTACTTC.

The chain joins TRBV6-5 to TRBJ1-2; 7 nucleotides align to TRBD1. J gave up 0 bases and V 6 bases, and 4 bases lay outside the gene matches. Germline V gives CDR1 MNHEY, CDR2 SVGAGI. The CDR3 spans 14 residues. The CDR3 bases are TGTGCCAGCAGGGACAGGCTTTCTAACTATGGCTACACCTTC. This codes for CASRDRLSNYGYTF.

The chain combines TRBV6-5 with TRBJ1-5; 7 positions agree with TRBD1. CDR3 length: 15 amino acids. CDR1 and CDR2 from the germline V gene are MNHEY and SVGAGI. J was trimmed by 2 bases and V by 5 bases; bases with no gene match: 6. The CDR3 loop reads CASSPTGVGNQPQHF. The CDR3 bases are TGTGCCAGCAGTCCCACAGGGGTGGGCAATCAGCCCCAGCATTTT.

This chain links TRBV4-1 with TRBJ2-7, with TRBD1 as a possible D gene (6 bases). The length of the CDR3 is 15 residues. Per the germline V gene, CDR1 is MGHRA and CDR2 is YSYEKL. V lost 2 bases, J lost 2 bases, and 13 bases lay in between. CDR3 sequence: CASSQPAGQPYEQYF. In DNA form, the CDR3 reads TGCGCCAGCAGCCAACCAGCTGGACAGCCCTACGAGCAGTACTTC.

The chain couples TRBV10-3 to TRBJ1-2; TRBD1 aligns across 12 bases. Trimming cost V 4 bases and J 2 bases; bases outside gene matches: 17. The CDR3 spans 20 residues. From germline, CDR1 is ENHRY and CDR2 SYGVKD. For the CDR3, the DNA is TGTGCCATCAGTGGTGGGTCAGGGACAGGGGGCCCACATGGGAACTATGGCTACACCTTC. This gives the protein CAISGGSGTGGPHGNYGYTF.